This is a list of T cell receptor beta chains from one sample in a study of cytomegalovirus exposure and HLA in healthy donors. Method: immunoSEQ multiplex PCR; TCRdb's copy keeps in-frame clones and lacks some. The table records roughly 100,000 clones, 9.5% to 15% of them present only once. The sequencing input was PBMCs. Every receptor here comes from a man in his forties in good health and CMV-seropositive. Each CDR3 is given with its conserved first and last residue. D genes are given only for firm matches. For some rows the clone size is stated as once, few or many, or as a class when expanded; others skip it.

abundance: few
j_gene: TRBJ2-7
d_gene: -
v_gene: TRBV30
CDR3aa: CAWSPAGGEQYF
CDR3nt: TGTGCCTGGAGCCCCGCCGGGGGCGAGCAGTACTTC

abundance: few
j_gene: TRBJ1-5
d_gene: -
v_gene: TRBV28
CDR3aa: CASRLGSNQPQHF
CDR3nt: TGTGCCAGCAGACTCGGTAGCAATCAGCCCCAGCATTTT

abundance: few
j_gene: TRBJ2-5
d_gene: -
v_gene: TRBV4-2
CDR3aa: CASSQGLQGQSGETQYF
CDR3nt: TGTGCCAGCAGCCAAGGTCTGCAGGGACAAAGTGGAGAGACCCAGTACTTC

abundance: many
j_gene: TRBJ1-1
d_gene: -
v_gene: TRBV2
CDR3aa: CASMQGDTEAFF
CDR3nt: TGTGCCAGCATGCAGGGTGACACTGAAGCTTTCTTT

abundance: -
j_gene: TRBJ1-3
d_gene: -
v_gene: TRBV5-1
CDR3aa: CASSLGGGSGNTIYF
CDR3nt: TGCGCCAGCAGCTTGGGAGGGGGCTCTGGAAACACCATATATTTT

abundance: -
j_gene: TRBJ2-1
d_gene: -
v_gene: TRBV15
CDR3aa: CATSRNRGGYNEQFF
CDR3nt: TGTGCCACCAGCAGGAACAGGGGGGGGTACAATGAGCAGTTCTTC

abundance: -
j_gene: TRBJ1-4
d_gene: -
v_gene: TRBV25-1
CDR3aa: CATAIWEKLFF
CDR3nt: TGTGCCACCGCGATTTGGGAAAAACTGTTTTTT

abundance: -
j_gene: TRBJ1-2
d_gene: -
v_gene: TRBV7-2
CDR3aa: CASSYTGYGYTF
CDR3nt: TGTGCCAGCAGCTATACCGGCTATGGCTACACCTTC

abundance: -
j_gene: TRBJ2-7
d_gene: -
v_gene: TRBV7-8
CDR3aa: CASSGREQPYEQYF
CDR3nt: TGTGCCAGCAGCGGCCGGGAACAACCCTACGAGCAGTACTTC

abundance: -
j_gene: TRBJ2-7
d_gene: -
v_gene: TRBV6-6
CDR3aa: CASSGSAQYEQYF
CDR3nt: TGTGCCAGCAGCGGGAGCGCTCAATACGAGCAGTACTTC

abundance: few
j_gene: TRBJ2-1
d_gene: TRBD1
v_gene: TRBV4-2
CDR3aa: CGSGTGADDEQFF
CDR3nt: TGTGGTTCCGGGACAGGGGCAGACGATGAGCAGTTCTTC

abundance: -
j_gene: TRBJ1-1
d_gene: TRBD1
v_gene: TRBV19
CDR3aa: CASSSQGATEAFF
CDR3nt: TGTGCCAGTAGTTCACAGGGGGCCACTGAAGCTTTCTTT

abundance: few
j_gene: TRBJ1-2
d_gene: TRBD1
v_gene: TRBV2
CDR3aa: CARKRQGNNYGYTF
CDR3nt: TGTGCCAGAAAAAGACAGGGGAATAACTATGGCTACACCTTC

abundance: few
j_gene: TRBJ2-7
d_gene: -
v_gene: TRBV6-1
CDR3aa: CASRTGTPGQYF
CDR3nt: TGTGCCAGCAGAACCGGGACTCCGGGACAGTACTTC

abundance: -
j_gene: TRBJ2-1
d_gene: -
v_gene: TRBV6-1
CDR3aa: CASSGGVLDNEQFF
CDR3nt: TGTGCCAGCAGTGGCGGGGTTCTGGACAATGAGCAGTTCTTC

abundance: -
j_gene: TRBJ1-2
d_gene: -
v_gene: TRBV7-8
CDR3aa: CASSSDPGYWDYGYTF
CDR3nt: TGTGCCAGCAGCTCTGATCCCGGGTATTGGGACTATGGCTACACCTTC

abundance: once
j_gene: TRBJ1-4
d_gene: TRBD1
v_gene: TRBV7-9
CDR3aa: CASSLASWTGQDEKLFF
CDR3nt: TGTGCCAGCAGCTTAGCCTCTTGGACAGGTCAGGATGAAAAACTGTTTTTT

abundance: -
j_gene: TRBJ2-1
d_gene: -
v_gene: TRBV9
CDR3aa: CASSVGGFNEQFF
CDR3nt: TGTGCCAGCAGCGTAGGAGGTTTCAATGAGCAGTTCTTC

abundance: -
j_gene: TRBJ1-1
d_gene: -
v_gene: TRBV14
CDR3aa: CASSHHGGSRTEAFF
CDR3nt: TGTGCCAGCAGCCACCACGGCGGTTCCCGCACTGAAGCTTTCTTT

abundance: few
j_gene: TRBJ2-7
d_gene: -
v_gene: TRBV19
CDR3aa: CASSISGVGYEQYF
CDR3nt: TGTGCCAGTAGTATTTCGGGAGTCGGTTACGAGCAGTACTTC

abundance: -
j_gene: TRBJ2-4
d_gene: TRBD1
v_gene: TRBV2
CDR3aa: CASSNGQGLNIQYF
CDR3nt: TGTGCCAGCAGTAACGGACAGGGATTAAACATTCAGTACTTC

abundance: few
j_gene: TRBJ2-2
d_gene: -
v_gene: TRBV6-5
CDR3aa: CASRGGPGELFF
CDR3nt: TGTGCCTCCCGGGGAGGTCCCGGGGAGCTGTTTTTT

abundance: -
j_gene: TRBJ1-2
d_gene: -
v_gene: TRBV11-2
CDR3aa: CASSLVVSGYGYTF
CDR3nt: TGTGCCAGCAGCTTAGTCGTCAGCGGCTATGGCTACACCTTC

abundance: -
j_gene: TRBJ1-1
d_gene: -
v_gene: TRBV5-1
CDR3aa: CASRPGGNNEAFF
CDR3nt: TGCGCCAGCCGGCCCGGGGGTAATAACGAAGCTTTCTTT

abundance: few
j_gene: TRBJ1-5
d_gene: TRBD1
v_gene: TRBV10-3
CDR3aa: CAISEGQEYQPQHF
CDR3nt: TGTGCCATCAGTGAAGGACAGGAGTATCAGCCCCAGCATTTT

abundance: -
j_gene: TRBJ1-1
d_gene: TRBD1
v_gene: TRBV6-5
CDR3aa: CASSYRAGGGNEAFF
CDR3nt: TGTGCCAGCAGTTACCGGGCAGGGGGCGGAAACGAAGCTTTCTTT

abundance: -
j_gene: TRBJ2-1
d_gene: TRBD2
v_gene: TRBV15
CDR3aa: CATSRSRGTSGSNEQFF
CDR3nt: TGTGCCACCAGCAGATCCCGGGGGACTAGCGGGAGTAATGAGCAGTTCTTC